This T cell receptor (beta chain) is from a study of OX40 agonist ivuxolimab in advanced cancers. On the study more broadly: The dose of intravenous ivuxolimab that patients received every 2 weeks ranged from 0.01 to 10 mg/kg. People in dose escalation had one of these cancers: hepatocellular carcinoma, melanoma, renal cell or head and neck cancer.

Generated by immunoSEQ multiplex PCR, the TCRdb table keeps only in-frame clones and is missing some. Of 30,000 to 40,000 clones listed, 70% to 90% are singletons. The CDR3 has 13 amino acids. V was trimmed by 0 bases and J by 0 bases, leaving 4 bases between them. Germline values: CDR1 SGHRS, CDR2 YFSETQ. The chain joins TRBV5-1 to TRBJ2-7, with D unresolved. The sequence was obtained from an adult with an advanced solid tumor such as melanoma, head and neck, liver or kidney cancer. The specimen comprised CD4+ or CD8+ T cells sorted from blood, sampled in a trial of the OX40 agonist ivuxolimab. The CDR3 DNA sequence: TGCGCCAGCAGCTTGGTCTCCTCCTACGAGCAGTACTTC. It translates to CASSLVSSYEQYF.